The clone carrying this T cell receptor beta chain was observed at least ten times. What it binds is not known. This sample was taken from a study of T cells in Graves' hyperthyroidism and ophthalmopathy. The overall study: At the time of initial diagnosis and before any treatment, peripheral blood was collected. Study-level results: Progression to ophthalmopathy was predicted a median of 6.5 months early.

TCR beta CDR3 regions were amplified from RNA transcripts. TCR CDR3 underwent first-round RT-PCR with the HTBI primer set. TCRdb reanalysed the multiplex PCR reads using MiXCR and keeps one entry per CDR3 protein. Seen here are nearly 250,000 distinct CDR3 sequences, more than 20% observed once, and the top ten hold under 40%. Trimming took 0 bases from V and 2 from J, leaving 16 bases between them. CDR3 length equals 17 residues. Germline CDR1 reads MGHRA; CDR2 reads YSYEKL. The V gene is TRBV4-1, the J gene TRBJ1-1; D possibly corresponds to TRBD1 (5 bases). This sequence originates from a woman aged 40-49 years with Graves' ophthalmopathy. Sequencing was done on a sample of blood. DNA of the CDR3: TGCGCCAGCAGCCAAGATCCCCACTGGGGGGTTAACACTGAAGCTTTCTTT. Translated: CASSQDPHWGVNTEAFF.